These 8 T cell receptor beta chains were sequenced from one sample in a study of cytomegalovirus exposure and HLA in healthy donors. The primer mix had 60 Vbeta and 13 Jbeta primers. Assay used: immunoSEQ multiplex PCR; TCRdb lists only in-frame clones, some missing. Of approximately 130,000 clones detected, about 87% appear once; the ten largest clones hold about 5%. Material for sequencing was PBMCs. The receptors derive from a woman aged 25-40 years in good health and CMV-seronegative.

The J gene is TRBJ2-2, the V gene TRBV7-9; D is perhaps TRBD2 (6 bases). Trimming removed 3 bases at V and 4 bases at J, with 12 bases between. The CDR3 has 15 amino acids. CDR1 is SEHNR, CDR2 FQNEAQ, per germline (reference sequence). CDR3 DNA: TGTGCCAGCAGCTTGGGGACTCTTATCACCGGGGAGCTGTTTTTT. As protein: CASSLGTLITGELFF.

CDR3 loop: CASSEELRNTEAFF. In DNA form, the CDR3 reads TGTGCCAGCAGTGAAGAACTCCGAAACACTGAAGCTTTCTTT. The V gene is TRBV2, the J gene TRBJ1-1, with D hard to call. The ends were cut back, 1 base at V and 2 bases at J, with 8 bases in the middle. The CDR3 consists of 14 residues. The germline gives CDR1 SNHLY, CDR2 FYNNEI.

The V gene is TRBV5-1, the J gene TRBJ2-7; 9 bases agree with TRBD1. This CDR3 region has 15 residues. Germline V gives CDR1 SGHRS, CDR2 YFSETQ. Germline trimming cut 0 bases from V and 2 bases from J; bases unmatched to any gene: 3. CDR3: CASSLAGQGTYEQYF. CDR3 DNA sequence: TGCGCCAGCAGCTTGGCGGGACAGGGAACCTACGAGCAGTACTTC.

The rearrangement links TRBV9 to TRBJ1-2; no reliable D call. The CDR3 extends over 12 amino acids. Germline V gene lookup returns CDR1 SGDLS and CDR2 YYNGEE. Trimming took off 5 bases at V and 6 bases at J, with 11 bases between the two ends. Here the CDR3 DNA reads TGTGCCAGCAGTTCTCGCGGGGATGGCTACACCTTC. Its protein is CASSSRGDGYTF.

In this sample, this clone turned up once. The V and J genes are TRBV9 and TRBJ1-2; 10 nucleotides agree with TRBD1. This CDR3 region has 13 residues. After removal of 2 bases from V and 8 bases from J, the junction contained 3 bases not matched to a gene. Germline values: CDR1 SGDLS, CDR2 YYNGEE. CDR3 DNA: TGTGCCAGCAGCGTGGACAGGGGGGAAGGCTACACCTTC. Translation: CASSVDRGEGYTF.

This sequence joins TRBV4-1 and TRBJ2-3; D perhaps matches TRBD1 (7 bases). The ends were cut back, 4 bases at V and 1 base at J, with 18 bases in the middle. The germline V gene encodes CDR1 MGHRA and CDR2 YSYEKL. The CDR3 is 17 residues long. In DNA form, the CDR3 reads TGCGCCAGCAGCCTCCAGGGGGGAGCGGGCCGCACAGATACGCAGTATTTT. Translated: CASSLQGGAGRTDTQYF.

The chain recombines TRBV14 with TRBJ1-1; D gene uncertain. The CDR3 totals 12 residues. V was pared by 1 base and J by 10 bases, with 10 bases between. Per the germline V gene, CDR1 is SGHDN and CDR2 is FVKESK. The CDR3 here is CASSQAYAVAFF. The CDR3 coding sequence is TGTGCCAGCAGCCAAGCCTATGCGGTAGCTTTCTTT.

In this sample, this clone turned up many times. The chain employs TRBV7-2 and TRBJ2-7, with 11 bases matching TRBD2. With 3 bases clipped from V and 5 bases from J, the junction kept 3 bases outside the gene matches. This CDR3 has 14 amino acids. Germline CDR1 is SGHTA and CDR2 is FQGNSA. In DNA form, the CDR3 reads TGTGCCAGCAGCTTGGGGACTAGCGGCCACGAGCAGTACTTC. This translates into CASSLGTSGHEQYF.